This TCR beta chain originates from a study of T cell repertoires in ileal Crohn's disease. Assay used: immunoSEQ multiplex PCR; TCRdb lists only in-frame clones, some missing. The repertoire holds approximately 13,000 clones, with 65% to 80% as singletons. Time point here: inflamed ileum from the surgical specimen. To note about this clone: No antigen is known for it.

The V gene's germline CDR1 is SGHDT and CDR2 YYEEEE. The CDR3 is 16 amino acids. The ends lost 4 bases at V and 4 bases at J; junction bases unmatched: 8. General study points: Endoscopic recurrence occurred in every patient whose clonality exceeded 26.8%.

The sequencing sample was made of ileal tissue. V is TRBV5-6 and J is TRBJ1-4, with 9 positions matching TRBD1. The sequence was collected from an adult with Crohn's disease. CDR3 region: CASSPEPDRGNEKLFF. The CDR3 bases are TGTGCCAGCAGCCCTGAACCGGACAGGGGTAATGAAAAACTGTTTTTT. Full variable domain (rest looked up from reference TRBV5-6 and TRBJ1-4): DAGVTQSPTHLIKTRGQQVTLRCSPKSGHDTVSWYQQALGQGPQFIFQYYEEEERQRGNFPDRFSGHQFPNYSSELNVNALLLGDSALYLCASSPEPDRGNEKLFFGSGTQLSVL.